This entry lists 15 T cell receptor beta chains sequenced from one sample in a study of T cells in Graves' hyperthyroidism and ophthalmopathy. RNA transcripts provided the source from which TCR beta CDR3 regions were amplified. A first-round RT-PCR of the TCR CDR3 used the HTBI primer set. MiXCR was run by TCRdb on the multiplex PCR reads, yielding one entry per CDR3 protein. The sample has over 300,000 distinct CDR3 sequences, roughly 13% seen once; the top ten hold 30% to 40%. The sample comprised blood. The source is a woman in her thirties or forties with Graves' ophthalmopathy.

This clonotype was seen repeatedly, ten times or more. CDR3 DNA: TGTGCCTGGAGGGTAGCGGGAGACGAGCAGTACTTC. This translates into CAWRVAGDEQYF. The chain has TRBV30 and TRBJ2-7; 9 positions agree with TRBD2. The CDR3 covers 12 residues. J gave up 5 bases and V 3 bases, and 2 bases lay outside the gene matches. CDR1 and CDR2 (germline): GTSNPN, SVGIG (reference sequence).

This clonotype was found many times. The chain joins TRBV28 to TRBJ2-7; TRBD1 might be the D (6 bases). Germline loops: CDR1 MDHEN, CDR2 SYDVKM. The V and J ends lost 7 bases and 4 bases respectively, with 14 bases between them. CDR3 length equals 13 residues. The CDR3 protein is CASNPRGGYEQYF. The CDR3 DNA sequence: TGTGCCAGCAACCCGAGAGGGGGTTACGAGCAGTACTTC.

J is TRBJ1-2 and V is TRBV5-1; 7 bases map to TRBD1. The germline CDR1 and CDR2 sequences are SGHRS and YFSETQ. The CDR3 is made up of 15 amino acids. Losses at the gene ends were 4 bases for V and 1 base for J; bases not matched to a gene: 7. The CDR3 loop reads CASSLAAGGNYGYTF. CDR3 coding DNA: TGCGCCAGCAGCCTGGCAGCAGGGGGTAACTATGGCTACACCTTC.

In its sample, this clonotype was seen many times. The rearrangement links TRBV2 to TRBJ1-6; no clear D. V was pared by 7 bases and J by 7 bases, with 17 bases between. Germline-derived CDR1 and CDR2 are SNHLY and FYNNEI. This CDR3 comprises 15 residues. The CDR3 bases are TGTGCCAGCACCTCCGGTGGGGTAGCAAATTCACCCCTCCACTTT. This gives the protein CASTSGGVANSPLHF.

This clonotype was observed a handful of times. Here the CDR3 reads CASRRIGVYNEQFF. CDR3 DNA sequence: TGTGCCAGCAGGCGGATTGGGGTTTACAATGAGCAGTTCTTC. The chain combines TRBV28 with TRBJ2-1, with D hard to call. Germline assignment: CDR1 MDHEN and CDR2 SYDVKM. Trimming left V 6 bases short and J 4 bases short, with 13 bases between. The CDR3 loop spans 14 amino acids.

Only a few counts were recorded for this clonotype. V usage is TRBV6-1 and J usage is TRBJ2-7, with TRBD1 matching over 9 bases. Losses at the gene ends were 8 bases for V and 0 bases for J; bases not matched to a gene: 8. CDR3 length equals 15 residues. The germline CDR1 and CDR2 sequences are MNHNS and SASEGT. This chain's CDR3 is CASSTGQGFSYEQYF. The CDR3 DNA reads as TGTGCCAGCTCTACGGGACAGGGCTTCTCCTACGAGCAGTACTTC.

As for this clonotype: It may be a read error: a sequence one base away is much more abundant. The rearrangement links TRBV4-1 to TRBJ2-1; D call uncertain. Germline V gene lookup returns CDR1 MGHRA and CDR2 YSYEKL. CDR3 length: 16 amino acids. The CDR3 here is CASSLVQASSYNEQLF. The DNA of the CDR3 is TGCGCCAGCAGCCTCGTCCAAGCGAGTTCCTACAATGAGCAGCTCTTC.

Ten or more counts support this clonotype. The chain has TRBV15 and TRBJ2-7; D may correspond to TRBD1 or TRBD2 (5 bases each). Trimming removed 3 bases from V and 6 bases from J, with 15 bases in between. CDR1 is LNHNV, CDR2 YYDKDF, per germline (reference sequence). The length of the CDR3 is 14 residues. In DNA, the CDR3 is TGTGCCACCAGCAGGGGTCTGGGACGAACCGAGCAGTACTTC. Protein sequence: CATSRGLGRTEQYF.

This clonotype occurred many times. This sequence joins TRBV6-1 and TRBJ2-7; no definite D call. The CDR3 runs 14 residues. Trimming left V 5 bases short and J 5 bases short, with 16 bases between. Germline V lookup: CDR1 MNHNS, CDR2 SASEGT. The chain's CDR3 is CASSYYPAYDEQYF. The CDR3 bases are TGTGCCAGCAGTTACTACCCTGCTTATGACGAGCAGTACTTC.

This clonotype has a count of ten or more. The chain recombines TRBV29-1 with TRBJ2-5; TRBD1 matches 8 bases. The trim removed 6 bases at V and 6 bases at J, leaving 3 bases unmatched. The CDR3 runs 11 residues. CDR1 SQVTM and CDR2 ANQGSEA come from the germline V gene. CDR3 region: CSVTGAKTQYF. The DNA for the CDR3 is TGCAGCGTGACAGGGGCAAAGACCCAGTACTTC.

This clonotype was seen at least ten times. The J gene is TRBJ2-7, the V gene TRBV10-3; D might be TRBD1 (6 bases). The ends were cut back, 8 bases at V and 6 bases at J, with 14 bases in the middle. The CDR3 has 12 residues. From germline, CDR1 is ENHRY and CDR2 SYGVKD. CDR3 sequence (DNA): TGTGCCATCGCTCCGGGACAAGCCGAGCAGTACTTC. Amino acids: CAIAPGQAEQYF.

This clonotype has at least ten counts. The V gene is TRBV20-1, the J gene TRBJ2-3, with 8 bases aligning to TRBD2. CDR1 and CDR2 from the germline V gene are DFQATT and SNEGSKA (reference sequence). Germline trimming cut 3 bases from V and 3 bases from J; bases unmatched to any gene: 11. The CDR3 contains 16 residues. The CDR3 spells CSASFAGGLSTDTQYF. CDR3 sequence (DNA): TGCAGTGCTAGTTTTGCGGGGGGCCTAAGTACAGATACGCAGTATTTT.

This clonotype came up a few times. The CDR3 spells CAISESRQGTGSTEAFF. CDR3 nucleotides: TGTGCCATCAGTGAGTCCCGACAGGGGACTGGGAGCACTGAAGCTTTCTTT. The chain is built from TRBV10-3 and TRBJ1-1; 8 nucleotides match TRBD1. The CDR3 totals 17 residues. V lost 0 bases and J lost 4; bases outside the gene matches: 10. From germline, CDR1 is ENHRY and CDR2 SYGVKD.

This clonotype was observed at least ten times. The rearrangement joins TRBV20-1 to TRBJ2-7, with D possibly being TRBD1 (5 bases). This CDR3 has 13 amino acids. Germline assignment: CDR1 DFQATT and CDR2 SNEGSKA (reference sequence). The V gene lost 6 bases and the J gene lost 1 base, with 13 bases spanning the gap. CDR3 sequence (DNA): TGCAGTGCCCAGACAGCTACTTCCTACGAGCAGTACTTC. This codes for CSAQTATSYEQYF.

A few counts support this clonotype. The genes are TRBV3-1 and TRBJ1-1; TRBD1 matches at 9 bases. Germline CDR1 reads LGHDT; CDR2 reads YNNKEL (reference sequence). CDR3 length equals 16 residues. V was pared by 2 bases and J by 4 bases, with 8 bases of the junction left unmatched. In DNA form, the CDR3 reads TGTGCCAGCAGCCAAATAACACAGGGGGCACGCACTGAAGCTTTCTTT. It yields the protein CASSQITQGARTEAFF.